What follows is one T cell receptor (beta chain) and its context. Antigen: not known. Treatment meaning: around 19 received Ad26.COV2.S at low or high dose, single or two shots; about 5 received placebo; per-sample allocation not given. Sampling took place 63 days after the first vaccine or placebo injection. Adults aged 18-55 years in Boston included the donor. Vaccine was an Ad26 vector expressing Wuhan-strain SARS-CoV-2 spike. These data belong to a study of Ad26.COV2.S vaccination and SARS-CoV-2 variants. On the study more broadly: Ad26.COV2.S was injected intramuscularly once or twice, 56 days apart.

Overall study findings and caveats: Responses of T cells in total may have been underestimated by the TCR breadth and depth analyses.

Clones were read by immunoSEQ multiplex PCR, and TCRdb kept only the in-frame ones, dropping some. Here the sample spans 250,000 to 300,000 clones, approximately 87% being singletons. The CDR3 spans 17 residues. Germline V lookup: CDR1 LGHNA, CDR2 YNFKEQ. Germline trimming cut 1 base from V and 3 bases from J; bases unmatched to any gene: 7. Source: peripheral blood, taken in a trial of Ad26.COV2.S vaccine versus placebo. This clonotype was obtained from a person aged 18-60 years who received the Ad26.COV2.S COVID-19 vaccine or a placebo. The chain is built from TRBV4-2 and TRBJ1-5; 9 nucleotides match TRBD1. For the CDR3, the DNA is TGTGCCAGCAGCCAAGGAGACACAGGGGGCCTCAATCAGCCCCAGCATTTT. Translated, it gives CASSQGDTGGLNQPQHF.